This T cell receptor (beta chain) stems from a study of T cells after yellow fever vaccination. Study-level points and caveats: Most primary-vaccination clones recurred post-booster (approximately 96% CD4, about 87% CD8).

This clonotype was recorded at least ten times. Antigen: not known. The CDR3 extends over 14 amino acids. Germline V gene data show CDR1 as SQVTM and CDR2 as ANQGSEA. J gave up 6 bases and V 6 bases, and 11 bases lay outside the gene matches. TCRdb used MiXCR to reprocess the 5' RACE reads, holding one entry per CDR3 protein. The table includes 300,000 to 400,000 distinct CDR3 sequences, about 6.2% detected once. The chain couples TRBV29-1 to TRBJ2-1, with 7 positions matching TRBD2. This sequence was found in a man aged 25 to 45 who received the YFV17D yellow fever vaccine. The sequencing used PBMCs, collected 5 days after the yellow fever booster vaccination. The CDR3 nucleotides read TGCAGCGTCTCGTGGCTAGCGGAGGTCAATGAGCAGTTCTTC. Translated: CSVSWLAEVNEQFF.